A single sample gave rise to the 31 T cell receptor beta chains below, sequenced in a study of control samples from healthy donors and cancer patients (dated by TCRdb to the early 2020s). The library relied on the immunoSEQ multiplex PCR assay. TCRdb limited this immuneACCESS table to in-frame rearrangements with V and J called. A share of clones is missing; checked studies link under half to unresolved V genes, and the rest is unexplained. Counted in this sample were 400,000 to 500,000 clones; around nine tenths of them appeared once. The leading ten clones occupy more than 6% of the sample. The sequenced sample consisted of PBMCs. These receptors originate from a middle-aged man with head and neck cancer.

CDR3 protein: CAISESVGVGELFF. CDR3 in DNA: TGTGCCATCAGTGAGTCCGTAGGTGTCGGGGAGCTGTTTTTT. This sequence joins TRBV10-3 and TRBJ2-2; D is uncertain. This CDR3 has 14 residues. Between the trimmed V and J ends, which lost 0 bases and 7 bases, there was a span of 9 bases. In germline, CDR1 is ENHRY, CDR2 SYGVKD.

This chain links TRBV5-6 with TRBJ1-3, with D perhaps TRBD1 (6 bases). V was shortened by 0 bases and J by 0 bases, with 7 bases between the two germline ends. The CDR3 is 15 residues long. The germline CDR1 and CDR2 sequences are SGHDT and YYEEEE. This CDR3 is CASSLEGVSGNTIYF. The CDR3 DNA follows: TGTGCCAGCAGCTTGGAGGGGGTCTCTGGAAACACCATATATTTT. The variable domain in full, with the rest retrieved from reference TRBV5-6 and TRBJ1-3, is DAGVTQSPTHLIKTRGQQVTLRCSPKSGHDTVSWYQQALGQGPQFIFQYYEEEERQRGNFPDRFSGHQFPNYSSELNVNALLLGDSALYLCASSLEGVSGNTIYFGEGSWLTVV.

This chain connects TRBV5-5 to TRBJ1-2, with D perhaps matching TRBD1 (6 bases). The CDR3 sequence is 14 residues long. With 4 bases removed from V and 4 bases from J, the gap between germline ends came to 14 bases. Germline V gene data show CDR1 as SGHKS and CDR2 as YYEKEE (reference sequence). CDR3 bases: TGTGCCAGCAGCACCGGACAGACCCTCTATGGCTACACCTTC. Its translation is CASSTGQTLYGYTF.

This chain uses TRBV5-1 with TRBJ2-7; tentatively, D is TRBD1 (6 bases). The CDR3 covers 15 residues. Trimming pared 5 bases from V and 2 bases from J, leaving 17 bases between. The germline gives CDR1 SGHRS, CDR2 YFSETQ. The CDR3 DNA is TGCGCCAGCAGTCTGGGAGTTACAGGGCCCTACGAGCAGTACTTC. This gives the protein CASSLGVTGPYEQYF. The full variable domain, completed using reference TRBV5-1 and TRBJ2-7, is KAGVTQTPRYLIKTRGQQVTLSCSPISGHRSVSWYQQTPGQGLQFLFEYFSETQRNKGNFPGRFSGRQFSNSRSEMNVSTLELGDSALYLCASSLGVTGPYEQYFGPGTRLTVT.

The gene calls are TRBV28 and TRBJ1-1; tentatively, D is TRBD1 (6 bases). Trimming left V 5 bases short and J 4 bases short, with 14 bases between. The CDR3 totals 14 residues. The germline CDR1 and CDR2 sequences are MDHEN and SYDVKM. CDR3 sequence: CASSPWGAATEAFF. The DNA of the CDR3 is TGTGCCAGCAGTCCATGGGGGGCGGCCACTGAAGCTTTCTTT.

This rearrangement joins TRBV7-2 to TRBJ2-5; no reliable D call. CDR3 length: 14 amino acids. V was shortened by 1 base and J by 1 base, with 7 bases between the two germline ends. The germline V gene has CDR1 SGHTA and CDR2 FQGNSA. This CDR3 reads CASSLVAPQETQYF. The CDR3 region has the DNA TGTGCCAGCAGCTTAGTAGCCCCCCAAGAGACCCAGTACTTC.

The gene calls are TRBV28 and TRBJ1-4; D might be TRBD1 (6 bases). The CDR3 length is 16 residues. Germline CDR1 and CDR2: MDHEN and SYDVKM. The ends were cut back, 3 bases at V and 4 bases at J, with 15 bases in the middle. The CDR3 spells CASSFSSTGRNEKLFF. The CDR3 DNA follows: TGTGCCAGCAGTTTCTCATCCACAGGGCGTAATGAAAAACTGTTTTTT. The full variable domain, with the rest looked up from reference TRBV28 and TRBJ1-4, is DVKVTQSSRYLVKRTGEKVFLECVQDMDHENMFWYRQDPGLGLRLIYFSYDVKMKEKGDIPEGYSVSREKKERFSLILESASTNQTSMYLCASSFSSTGRNEKLFFGSGTQLSVL.

The rearrangement uses TRBV4-1 and TRBJ2-5; TRBD2 matches at 7 bases. Germline V gene data show CDR1 as MGHRA and CDR2 as YSYEKL. The J segment lost 10 bases and the V segment lost 2 bases, leaving 13 bases of the junction unmatched. The CDR3 runs 15 residues. CDR3 residues: CASSQTSRAPGGQYF. The CDR3 nucleotides read TGCGCCAGCAGCCAAACCTCGCGGGCCCCGGGGGGCCAGTACTTC.

The rearrangement links TRBV28 to TRBJ2-2; 7 bases match TRBD1. Trimming removed 6 bases from V and 4 bases from J; junction bases left unmatched: 14. CDR1 MDHEN and CDR2 SYDVKM come from the germline V gene. There are 17 residues in the CDR3. The CDR3 is CASSQTGFQMVTGELFF. For the CDR3, the DNA is TGTGCCAGCAGCCAGACAGGGTTTCAAATGGTCACCGGGGAGCTGTTTTTT.

This chain joins TRBV6-1 and TRBJ2-2; the D is unclear. Trimming stripped 1 base from V and 7 bases from J, with 7 bases between. In germline, CDR1 is MNHNS, CDR2 SASEGT. The CDR3 is 13 residues long. In DNA, the CDR3 is TGTGCCAGCAGTGAAGGTTTGAGCGGGGAGCTGTTTTTT. Protein sequence: CASSEGLSGELFF.

CDR3 region: CASRPAGGNQPQHF. CDR3 nucleotides: TGTGCCAGCAGACCCGCAGGGGGCAATCAGCCCCAGCATTTT. V gene TRBV6-5 combines with J gene TRBJ1-5; D may be TRBD1 (6 bases). Germline V CDR1 and CDR2: MNHEY, SVGAGI. The CDR3 sequence is 14 residues long. V dropped 6 bases and J dropped 2 bases, with 11 bases sitting between them.

Concerning this clone: The same CDR3 is also encoded by other DNA sequences in this sample. The chain joins TRBV19 to TRBJ1-1; no firm D call. V shed 4 bases and J shed 4 bases, with 16 bases lying between them. This CDR3 is 15 amino acids long. Germline assignment: CDR1 LNHDA and CDR2 SQIVND (reference sequence). Here the CDR3 DNA reads TGTGCCAGTAGTACGGCGGGTGTCCCCAGCACTGAAGCTTTCTTT. Its protein is CASSTAGVPSTEAFF.

This rearrangement joins TRBV28 to TRBJ1-1, with TRBD1 matching over 7 bases. V was clipped by 4 bases and J by 1 base; unmatched bases: 6. This CDR3 region has 15 residues. Per germline, CDR1 MDHEN and CDR2 SYDVKM. For the CDR3, the DNA is TGTGCCAGCAGTTCCCCGACAGGGTGGAACACTGAAGCTTTCTTT. The encoded protein is CASSSPTGWNTEAFF.

V gene TRBV9 combines with J gene TRBJ2-7; D is ambiguous. The CDR3 is 14 residues long. CDR1 SGDLS and CDR2 YYNGEE come from the germline V gene. V was cut by 0 bases and J by 5 bases, with 12 bases left in between. The CDR3 region is CASSVEVNSHEQYF. The CDR3 coding sequence is TGTGCCAGCAGCGTAGAGGTGAACAGCCACGAGCAGTACTTC.

The genes are TRBV19 and TRBJ2-1; 7 nucleotides match TRBD1. J gave up 3 bases and V 0 bases, and 5 bases lay outside the gene matches. Germline V gene lookup returns CDR1 LNHDA and CDR2 SQIVND (reference sequence). This CDR3 comprises 16 residues. In DNA, the CDR3 is TGTGCCAGTAGTATAGATCGGACAGGTCTCTACAATGAGCAGTTCTTC. Translated: CASSIDRTGLYNEQFF.

This clone was counted many times. The chain has TRBV4-2 and TRBJ2-3; D is undetermined. Trimming stripped 2 bases from V and 1 base from J, with 10 bases between. This CDR3 contains 15 residues. Germline-derived CDR1 and CDR2 are LGHNA and YNFKEQ. CDR3 nucleotide sequence: TGTGCCAGCAGCCAATCTTTAGGAGGCACAGATACGCAGTATTTT. Amino acid sequence: CASSQSLGGTDTQYF.

The V and J genes are TRBV19 and TRBJ1-5; tentative D call: TRBD1 (5 bases). Per the germline V gene, CDR1 is LNHDA and CDR2 is SQIVND (reference sequence). The CDR3 covers 17 residues. Trimming pared 6 bases from V and 0 bases from J, leaving 18 bases between. The CDR3 DNA follows: TGTGCCAGTAGACAAGGAGGGACCGAGTATAGCAATCAGCCCCAGCATTTT. It translates to CASRQGGTEYSNQPQHF.

The chain is built from TRBV18 and TRBJ2-7, with 7 bases aligning to TRBD1. Germline V gene data show CDR1 as KGHSH and CDR2 as LQKENI. V lost 5 bases and J lost 2; bases outside the gene matches: 9. This CDR3 has 15 residues. DNA for the CDR3: TGTGCCAGCTCAACCCGGGACAGCATACCCTACGAGCAGTACTTC. The encoded protein is CASSTRDSIPYEQYF.

This clone was observed a single time. The chain uses TRBV28 and TRBJ1-4, with D perhaps TRBD1 (5 bases). V was trimmed by 4 bases and J by 7 bases, leaving 13 bases between them. CDR3 size: 14 residues. In germline, CDR1 is MDHEN, CDR2 SYDVKM. Here the CDR3 reads CASSSRDVGEKLFF. The CDR3 DNA sequence: TGTGCCAGCAGTTCCCGGGACGTAGGTGAAAAACTGTTTTTT.

This clone was counted a single time. The V and J genes are TRBV6-6 and TRBJ2-7; TRBD1 agrees at 7 bases. Germline CDR1 and CDR2: MNHNY and SVGAGI (reference sequence). J gave up 2 bases and V 6 bases, and 10 bases lay outside the gene matches. The CDR3 spans 15 residues. The CDR3: CASRILGDSTYEQYF. The CDR3 nucleotides are TGTGCCAGCAGGATCCTTGGGGACAGTACCTACGAGCAGTACTTC.

The chain is built from TRBV9 and TRBJ1-5; D perhaps matches TRBD1 (5 bases). V was clipped by 3 bases and J by 5 bases, with 9 bases between them. The germline CDR1 and CDR2 sequences are SGDLS and YYNGEE. The CDR3 has 13 residues. CDR3 region: CASSGDRDQPQHF. For the CDR3, the DNA is TGTGCCAGCAGCGGCGACAGAGATCAGCCCCAGCATTTT.

The chain combines TRBV5-1 with TRBJ2-3; 8 nucleotides align to TRBD2. This CDR3 is built from 14 residues. J was trimmed by 3 bases and V by 6 bases; bases with no gene match: 6. Looked up from germline, CDR1 is SGHRS and CDR2 is YFSETQ. The DNA for the CDR3 is TGCGCCAGCACGACGGGAGGGGGGACAGATACGCAGTATTTT. This sequence encodes CASTTGGGTDTQYF.

V is TRBV9 and J is TRBJ1-2; 11 bases agree with TRBD1. The germline gives CDR1 SGDLS, CDR2 YYNGEE. This CDR3 is built from 16 residues. The V gene end was trimmed by 3 bases and the J gene end by 7 bases; junction bases not matched to a gene: 11. This CDR3 reads CASSEGQGEDFGGYTF. CDR3 in DNA: TGTGCCAGCAGCGAGGGACAGGGGGAAGATTTTGGTGGCTACACCTTC.

The chain uses TRBV24-1 and TRBJ2-2; no definite D call. V shed 3 bases and J shed 3 bases, with 16 bases lying between them. This CDR3 contains 17 residues. Germline CDR1 and CDR2: KGHDR and SFDVKD. The CDR3 spells CATSDPRGSGDTGELFF. CDR3 in DNA: TGTGCCACCAGTGATCCCCGTGGTAGTGGGGACACCGGGGAGCTGTTTTTT.

This chain joins TRBV2 and TRBJ2-1; TRBD2 might be the D (5 bases). The CDR3 runs to 12 residues. V was shortened by 10 bases and J by 9 bases, with 16 bases between the two germline ends. Germline assignment: CDR1 SNHLY and CDR2 FYNNEI. CDR3 DNA: TGTGCCACACTATCCGGCCGGGGTGAGCAGTTCTTC. Amino acids: CATLSGRGEQFF. Looking up the rest from reference TRBV2 and TRBJ2-1 gives the full variable domain: EPEVTQTPSHQVTQMGQEVILRCVPISNHLYFYWYRQILGQKVEFLVSFYNNEISEKSEIFDDQFSVERPDGSNFTLKIRSTKLEDSAMYFCATLSGRGEQFFGPGTRLTVL.

The chain uses TRBV9 and TRBJ2-3; no reliable D call. Trimming removed 0 bases from V and 7 bases from J, with 18 bases in between. Germline V gene data show CDR1 as SGDLS and CDR2 as YYNGEE. The CDR3 is 16 residues long. CDR3 bases: TGTGCCAGCAGCGTAGTAGGTAGAGACGGTAGAAATACGCAGTATTTT. It codes for CASSVVGRDGRNTQYF.

The chain carries TRBV30 and TRBJ1-2; TRBD1 matches at 10 bases. Trimming at V came to 1 base and at J to 8 bases, leaving 13 bases not matched to a gene. The CDR3 is 16 residues long. CDR1 is GTSNPN, CDR2 SVGIG, per germline (reference sequence). The CDR3: CAWSDEGQGPAGGYTF. CDR3 nucleotide sequence: TGTGCCTGGAGTGATGAGGGACAGGGGCCCGCGGGGGGCTACACCTTC.

The J gene is TRBJ2-7, the V gene TRBV6-1; D uncertain. The germline CDR1 and CDR2 sequences are MNHNS and SASEGT. Between the trimmed V and J ends, which lost 5 bases and 5 bases, there was a span of 13 bases. The CDR3 runs 13 residues. The CDR3 loop reads CASSLGVIDEQYF. CDR3 coding DNA: TGTGCCAGCAGTTTGGGCGTCATCGACGAGCAGTACTTC.

The genes are TRBV28 and TRBJ2-7; D may match TRBD1 or TRBD2 (5 bases each). V was pared by 5 bases and J by 12 bases, with 20 bases between. The CDR3 is 13 residues long. The germline V gene encodes CDR1 MDHEN and CDR2 SYDVKM. The CDR3 nucleotides read TGTGCCAGCAGTCTTCGAGGGGCCCGGATATGGTACTTC. Its protein product is CASSLRGARIWYF.

This clone was detected once. This chain joins TRBV4-3 and TRBJ2-3; TRBD2 aligns across 9 bases. V dropped 5 bases and J dropped 3; count of bases not matched to a gene: 6. The CDR3 is made up of 15 amino acids. From germline, CDR1 is LGHNA and CDR2 YSLEER. CDR3 protein: CASSVSTSGTDTQYF. CDR3 bases: TGCGCCAGCAGCGTGTCGACTAGCGGAACAGATACGCAGTATTTT.

The chain employs TRBV3-1 (or the pseudogene TRBV3-2) and TRBJ2-5; D is possibly TRBD1 or TRBD2 (6 bases each). Looked up from germline, CDR1 is LGHDT and CDR2 is YNNKEL (reference sequence). V lost 2 bases and J lost 6, with 22 bases in between. The CDR3 is 17 amino acids. The CDR3: CASSQSIVGGFKQTQYF. The CDR3 DNA reads TGTGCCAGCAGCCAATCGATAGTGGGGGGCTTTAAGCAGACCCAGTACTTC.